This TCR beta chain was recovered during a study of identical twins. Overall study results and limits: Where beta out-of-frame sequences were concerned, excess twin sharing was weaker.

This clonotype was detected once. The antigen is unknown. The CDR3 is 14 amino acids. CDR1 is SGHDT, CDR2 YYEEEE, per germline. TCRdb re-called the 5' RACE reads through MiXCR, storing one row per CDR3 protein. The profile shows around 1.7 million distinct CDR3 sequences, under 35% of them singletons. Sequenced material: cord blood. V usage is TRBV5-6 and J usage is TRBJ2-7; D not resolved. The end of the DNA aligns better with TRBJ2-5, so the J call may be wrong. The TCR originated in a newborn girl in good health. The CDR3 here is CASSLRHLGETQYF. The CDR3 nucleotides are TGTGCCAGCAGCTTAAGACACTTAGGGGAGACCCAGTACTTC.